Below, 25 T cell receptor beta chains from the same sample are listed, as sequenced in a study of blood T cell repertoires in COVID-19. The protocol was immunoSEQ multiplex PCR, while the TCRdb copy is restricted to in-frame clones and leaves out a portion. The data show 250,000 to 300,000 clones, around 85% seen once. Sequenced input: peripheral blood. The receptors here all came from a woman aged 25 to 39 with COVID-19, enrolled during active disease.

The V call is TRBV2, the J call TRBJ2-7, with 9 bases aligning to TRBD1. The CDR3 loop spans 16 amino acids. Germline V lookup: CDR1 SNHLY, CDR2 FYNNEI. J lost 0 bases, V lost 5 bases, and 8 bases had no gene match. CDR3 coding DNA: TGTGCCAGCAGTCAATATTCGACAGGGGGCTCCTACGAGCAGTACTTC. It yields the protein CASSQYSTGGSYEQYF. Together with reference TRBV2 and TRBJ2-7, the CDR3 gives the full variable domain: EPEVTQTPSHQVTQMGQEVILRCVPISNHLYFYWYRQILGQKVEFLVSFYNNEISEKSEIFDDQFSVERPDGSNFTLKIRSTKLEDSAMYFCASSQYSTGGSYEQYFGPGTRLTVT.

The genes are TRBV4-1 and TRBJ1-3, with D tentatively TRBD1 (5 bases). V lost 5 bases to trimming and J lost 0 bases, with 8 bases between them. Germline V CDR1 and CDR2: MGHRA, YSYEKL. The CDR3 totals 14 residues. The CDR3 region is CASSGHLSGNTIYF. CDR3 DNA: TGCGCCAGCAGCGGACACCTCTCTGGAAACACCATATATTTT.

The J gene is TRBJ2-7, the V gene TRBV10-1; D is possibly TRBD1 (6 bases). The CDR3 covers 13 residues. Germline CDR1 reads WNHNN; CDR2 reads SYGVQD (reference sequence). The V end was cut by 2 bases, the J end by 4 bases, with 9 bases between. Here the CDR3 DNA reads TGCGCCAGCAGTGAGGGACAGCCGTACGAGCAGTACTTC. As protein: CASSEGQPYEQYF.

The chain carries TRBV10-2 and TRBJ1-5; D is undetermined. Germline CDR1 is WSHSY and CDR2 is SAAADI. The CDR3 contains 13 residues. V gave up 5 bases and J gave up 9 bases, with 14 bases separating them. CDR3 DNA: TGCGCCAGCAGTAGTGAGGCAAGACTGCCCCAGCATTTT. This encodes CASSSEARLPQHF.

The CDR3 sequence is CASSRRGGHGNTIYF. The CDR3 region has the DNA TGTGCCAGCAGCCGGAGGGGAGGGCACGGAAACACCATATATTTT. The chain couples TRBV7-2 to TRBJ1-3; TRBD1 might be the D (5 bases). V dropped 5 bases and J dropped 4 bases, with 15 bases sitting between them. The CDR3 runs to 15 residues. Per germline, CDR1 SGHTA and CDR2 FQGNSA.

The chain recombines TRBV5-1 with TRBJ2-7, with TRBD1 as a possible D gene (5 bases). The CDR3 length is 13 residues. The V gene lost 3 bases and the J gene lost 6 bases, with 13 bases spanning the gap. CDR1 is SGHRS, CDR2 YFSETQ, per germline. DNA for the CDR3: TGCGCCAGCAGCTCTACTAAGGACACCGAGCAGTACTTC. Translation gives CASSSTKDTEQYF. Full variable domain (rest looked up from reference TRBV5-1 and TRBJ2-7): KAGVTQTPRYLIKTRGQQVTLSCSPISGHRSVSWYQQTPGQGLQFLFEYFSETQRNKGNFPGRFSGRQFSNSRSEMNVSTLELGDSALYLCASSSTKDTEQYFGPGTRLTVT.

This clone was recorded a few times. V gene TRBV28 combines with J gene TRBJ1-4; 7 bases are shared with TRBD1. V gave up 7 bases and J gave up 7 bases; unmatched junction bases: 15. CDR1 and CDR2 from the germline V gene are MDHEN and SYDVKM. The CDR3 covers 16 residues. The CDR3 loop is CASKKGARDMGEKLFF. The CDR3, as DNA: TGTGCCAGCAAGAAGGGGGCCCGGGACATGGGTGAAAAACTGTTTTTT.

The chain carries TRBV7-2 and TRBJ2-5; TRBD1 matches at 8 bases. There are 14 residues in the CDR3. Germline V gene lookup returns CDR1 SGHTA and CDR2 FQGNSA. Trimming at V came to 5 bases and at J to 2 bases, leaving 4 bases not matched to a gene. CDR3: CASSLNRGQETQYF. Written as DNA, the CDR3 is TGTGCCAGCAGCCTTAACAGGGGGCAAGAGACCCAGTACTTC. Supplemented by reference TRBV7-2 and TRBJ2-5, the full variable domain reads GAGVSQSPSNKVTEKGKDVELRCDPISGHTALYWYRQSLGQGLEFLIYFQGNSAPDKSGLPSDRFSAERTGGSVSTLTIQRTQQEDSAVYLCASSLNRGQETQYFGPGTRLLVL.

The chain carries TRBV28 and TRBJ2-5; 8 bases match TRBD1. The V and J ends lost 5 bases and 3 bases, in that order; junction bases with no gene match: 5. The CDR3 length is 14 residues. Germline CDR1 and CDR2: MDHEN and SYDVKM. The DNA for the CDR3 is TGTGCCAGCAGTCTGGAGGACAGGGAAGAGACCCAGTACTTC. Its translation is CASSLEDREETQYF.

This clone was counted between two and nine times. The CDR3 DNA reads as TGTGCCAGCAGCCAGGGGGCTGGCACTGAAGCTTTCTTT. This encodes CASSQGAGTEAFF. The chain recombines TRBV4-2 with TRBJ1-1; D is perhaps TRBD1 (6 bases). The CDR3 totals 13 residues. Germline V gene data show CDR1 as LGHNA and CDR2 as YNFKEQ. Trimming left V 3 bases short and J 4 bases short, with 9 bases between.

The chain has TRBV12-3 or TRBV12-4 and TRBJ2-2; 8 bases match TRBD2. The CDR3 runs 13 residues. Trimming took 10 bases from V and 7 from J; bases not matched to a gene: 8. The CDR3 spells CANQKRGHGELFF. CDR3 nucleotides: TGTGCCAACCAGAAGCGGGGGCACGGGGAGCTGTTTTTT.

A single count supports this clone. The chain combines TRBV5-1 with TRBJ1-2; no firm D call. Trimming stripped 2 bases from V and 7 bases from J, with 3 bases between. This CDR3 comprises 10 residues. Germline lookup yields CDR1 SGHRS and CDR2 YFSETQ. This CDR3 is CASSFRGYTF. For the CDR3, the DNA is TGCGCCAGCAGCTTTCGTGGCTACACCTTC.

The rearrangement links TRBV19 to TRBJ2-2; 7 nucleotides agree with TRBD2. The ends lost 7 bases at V and 6 bases at J; junction bases unmatched: 8. CDR1 LNHDA and CDR2 SQIVND come from the germline V gene (reference sequence). The CDR3 is 14 residues long. CDR3 bases: TGTGCCAGTAAAGGGCAGGGAGGGCCCGGGGAGCTGTTTTTT. Protein sequence: CASKGQGGPGELFF.

This sequence joins TRBV11-2 and TRBJ2-1, with 11 bases lining up with TRBD2. The CDR3 consists of 15 residues. Germline V CDR1 and CDR2: SGHAT, FQNNGV. The ends lost 5 bases at V and 4 bases at J; junction bases unmatched: 4. The CDR3 loop is CASSQTSGGYNEQFF. The DNA for the CDR3 is TGTGCCAGCAGCCAAACTAGCGGGGGTTACAATGAGCAGTTCTTC.

The chain has TRBV7-6 and TRBJ2-5; a possible D gene is TRBD2 (6 bases). Trimming pared 6 bases from V and 1 base from J, leaving 15 bases between. Germline V lookup: CDR1 SGHVS, CDR2 FNYEAQ. This CDR3 spans 15 amino acids. The CDR3 region has the DNA TGTGCCAGCAGATCCGGGACTTCTCTCCAAGAGACCCAGTACTTC. It codes for CASRSGTSLQETQYF.

Comment on this clone: Additional DNA sequences in this sample encode the identical CDR3. The chain has TRBV4-1 and TRBJ2-7, with a weak D call TRBD1 (6 bases). The V end was cut by 4 bases, the J end by 6 bases, with 10 bases between. Looked up from germline, CDR1 is MGHRA and CDR2 is YSYEKL. The CDR3 covers 12 residues. The CDR3 sequence: CASSPRGGEQYF. CDR3 nucleotides: TGCGCCAGCAGCCCACGAGGGGGCGAGCAGTACTTC.

The chain links TRBV12-2 to TRBJ2-3; the listed D gene, TRBD2, was not tested against the DNA. TRBV12-2 is deemed a pseudogene. The CDR3 length is 15 residues. The CDR3 loop reads CASRLATAEGDTQYF. CDR3 nucleotide sequence: TGTGCAAGTCGCTTAGCGACGGCTGAGGGAGATACGCAGTATTTT.

This rearrangement joins TRBV21-1 to TRBJ2-5; TRBD1, the D gene given by the table, was not confirmed from the DNA. TRBV21-1 is noted as a pseudogene. The CDR3 spans 17 residues. The DNA of the CDR3 is TGTGCCAGCAGCAAATCGGGCTGGACGACAGAGCAAGAGACCCAGTACTTC. It codes for CASSKSGWTTEQETQYF.

The rearrangement uses TRBV7-2 and TRBJ2-1; the match to TRBD1 covers 11 bases. CDR3 length: 19 amino acids. Germline CDR1 is SGHTA and CDR2 is FQGNSA. V lost 5 bases to trimming and J lost 3 bases; unmatched junction nucleotides: 15. The CDR3 nucleotides are TGTGCCAGCAGCCAGGGGACAGGGGGAATTGTTGGGGTCTACAATGAGCAGTTCTTC. Encoded protein: CASSQGTGGIVGVYNEQFF.

The chain has TRBV27 and TRBJ1-5; D might be TRBD1 (5 bases). V was pared by 10 bases and J by 3 bases, with 16 bases between. From germline, CDR1 is MNHEY and CDR2 SMNVEV (reference sequence). There are 14 residues in the CDR3. DNA of the CDR3: TGTGCCACCCATTATGAGGACAACAATCAGCCCCAGCATTTT. It specifies CATHYEDNNQPQHF.

The J gene is TRBJ2-3, the V gene TRBV4-2; D is unresolved. Germline V CDR1 and CDR2: LGHNA, YNFKEQ. This CDR3 contains 16 residues. Trimming stripped 0 bases from V and 0 bases from J, with 10 bases between. The CDR3 loop is CASSQETYPSTDTQYF. DNA of the CDR3: TGTGCCAGCAGCCAAGAGACTTACCCAAGCACAGATACGCAGTATTTT.

The chain joins TRBV19 to TRBJ2-7; TRBD1 might be the D (5 bases). The CDR3 contains 13 residues. Trimming shortened V by 4 bases and J by 2 bases, and 9 bases separated the two germline ends. Germline loops: CDR1 LNHDA, CDR2 SQIVND (reference sequence). The CDR3 is CASSNRSPYEQYF. The CDR3 bases are TGTGCCAGTAGTAACAGGTCCCCCTACGAGCAGTACTTC.

This clone was counted only a few times. The rearrangement links TRBV28 to TRBJ1-5, with a possible D match to TRBD1 (6 bases). Germline lookup yields CDR1 MDHEN and CDR2 SYDVKM. CDR3 length: 14 amino acids. Trimming removed 5 bases at V and 5 bases at J, with 13 bases between. CDR3: CASSTTGFDQPQHF. The CDR3 DNA sequence: TGTGCCAGCAGTACCACAGGGTTTGATCAGCCCCAGCATTTT.

J is TRBJ2-3 and V is TRBV7-6; weak D call: TRBD2 (6 bases). Germline V gene lookup returns CDR1 SGHVS and CDR2 FNYEAQ. Trimming took 1 base from V and 5 from J, leaving 13 bases between them. The CDR3 consists of 15 residues. The DNA of the CDR3 is TGTGCCAGCAGCTTAGAGGTGGGGGGTGGAGATACGCAGTATTTT. Protein product: CASSLEVGGGDTQYF.

The chain carries TRBV19 and TRBJ1-5; D is unresolved. Trimming took 8 bases from V and 5 from J, leaving 10 bases between them. The CDR3 totals 12 residues. The germline V gene encodes CDR1 LNHDA and CDR2 SQIVND (reference sequence). For the CDR3, the DNA is TGTGCCAGTGACGAGGTGGATCAGCCCCAGCATTTT. Residues: CASDEVDQPQHF.